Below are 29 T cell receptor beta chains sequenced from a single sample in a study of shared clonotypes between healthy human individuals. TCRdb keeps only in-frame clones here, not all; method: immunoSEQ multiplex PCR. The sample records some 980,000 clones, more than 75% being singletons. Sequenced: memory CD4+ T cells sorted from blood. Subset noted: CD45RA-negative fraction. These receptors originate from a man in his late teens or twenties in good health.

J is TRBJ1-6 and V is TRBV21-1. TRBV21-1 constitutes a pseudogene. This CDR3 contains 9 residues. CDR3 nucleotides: TGTGCCCGAATTTCACCCCTCCACTTT. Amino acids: CARISPLHF.

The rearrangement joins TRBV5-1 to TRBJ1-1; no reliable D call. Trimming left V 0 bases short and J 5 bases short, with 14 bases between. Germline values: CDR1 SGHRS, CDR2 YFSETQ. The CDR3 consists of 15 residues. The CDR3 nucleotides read TGCGCCAGCAGCTTGGTAGGGCTAACTTCTACTGAAGCTTTCTTT. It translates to CASSLVGLTSTEAFF. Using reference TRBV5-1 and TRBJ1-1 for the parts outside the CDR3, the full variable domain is KAGVTQTPRYLIKTRGQQVTLSCSPISGHRSVSWYQQTPGQGLQFLFEYFSETQRNKGNFPGRFSGRQFSNSRSEMNVSTLELGDSALYLCASSLVGLTSTEAFFGQGTRLTVV.

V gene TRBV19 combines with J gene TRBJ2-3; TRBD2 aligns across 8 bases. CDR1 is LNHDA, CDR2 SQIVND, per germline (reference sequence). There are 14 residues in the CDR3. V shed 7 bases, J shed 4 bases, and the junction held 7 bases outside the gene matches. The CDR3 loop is CASMGVAGPDTQYF. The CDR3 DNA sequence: TGTGCCAGTATGGGGGTAGCGGGACCAGATACGCAGTATTTT.

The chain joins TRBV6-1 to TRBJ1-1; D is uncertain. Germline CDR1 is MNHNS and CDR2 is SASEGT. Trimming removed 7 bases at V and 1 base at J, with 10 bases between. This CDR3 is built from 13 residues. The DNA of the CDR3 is TGTGCCAGCACCGCGACATCGAACACTGAAGCTTTCTTT. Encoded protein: CASTATSNTEAFF.

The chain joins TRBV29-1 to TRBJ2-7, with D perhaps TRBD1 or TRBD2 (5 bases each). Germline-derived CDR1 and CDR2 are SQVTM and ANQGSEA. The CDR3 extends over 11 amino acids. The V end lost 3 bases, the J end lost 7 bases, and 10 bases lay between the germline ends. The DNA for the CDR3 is TGCAGCGTTGAGCGAGGGGAGGAGCAGTACTTC. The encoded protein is CSVERGEEQYF.

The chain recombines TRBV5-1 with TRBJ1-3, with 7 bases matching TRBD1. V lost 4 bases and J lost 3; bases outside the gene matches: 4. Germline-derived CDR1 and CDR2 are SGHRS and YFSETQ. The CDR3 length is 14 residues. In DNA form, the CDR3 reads TGCGCCAGCAGCATGACAGGGAATGGAAACACCATATATTTT. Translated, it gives CASSMTGNGNTIYF.

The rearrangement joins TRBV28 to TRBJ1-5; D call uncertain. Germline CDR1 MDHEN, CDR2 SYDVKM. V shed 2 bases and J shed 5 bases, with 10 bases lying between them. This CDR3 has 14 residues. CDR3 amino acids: CASSLANSYQPQHF. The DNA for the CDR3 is TGTGCCAGCAGTTTAGCCAATAGTTATCAGCCCCAGCATTTT.

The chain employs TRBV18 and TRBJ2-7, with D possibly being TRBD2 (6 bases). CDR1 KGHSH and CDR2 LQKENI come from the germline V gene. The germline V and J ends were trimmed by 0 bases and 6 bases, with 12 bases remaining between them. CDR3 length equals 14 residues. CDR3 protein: CASSPPAGTGEQYF. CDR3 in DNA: TGTGCCAGCTCACCACCCGCGGGGACCGGCGAGCAGTACTTC.

CDR3 coding DNA: TGTGCCAGCAGCCAAGCGATTATCCAAAGTCGGGGGGGGTCCTACGAGCAGTACTTC. Translated, it gives CASSQAIIQSRGGSYEQYF. The chain is built from TRBV4-2 and TRBJ2-7; 8 nucleotides match TRBD2. The CDR3 loop spans 19 amino acids. CDR1 and CDR2 (germline): LGHNA, YNFKEQ. Trimming cost V 1 base and J 1 base; bases outside gene matches: 15.

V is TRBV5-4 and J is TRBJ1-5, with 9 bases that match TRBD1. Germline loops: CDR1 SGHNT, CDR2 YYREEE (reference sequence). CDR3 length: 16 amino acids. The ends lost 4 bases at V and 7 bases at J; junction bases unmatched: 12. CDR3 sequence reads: CASSLDGGQGNQPQHF. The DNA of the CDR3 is TGTGCCAGCAGCCTAGACGGGGGACAGGGAAACCAGCCCCAGCATTTT.

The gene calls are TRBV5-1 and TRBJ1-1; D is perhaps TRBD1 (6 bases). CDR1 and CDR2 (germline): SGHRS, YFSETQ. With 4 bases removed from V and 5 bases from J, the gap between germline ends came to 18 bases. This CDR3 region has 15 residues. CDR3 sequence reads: CASSAITGTGTEAFF. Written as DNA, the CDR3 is TGCGCCAGCAGCGCTATTACAGGGACGGGAACTGAAGCTTTCTTT.

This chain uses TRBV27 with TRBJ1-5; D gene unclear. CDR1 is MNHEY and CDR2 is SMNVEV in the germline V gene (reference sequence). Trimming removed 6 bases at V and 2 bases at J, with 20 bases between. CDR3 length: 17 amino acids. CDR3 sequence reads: CASRKYGGTAGNQPQHF. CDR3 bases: TGTGCCAGCAGAAAATATGGTGGCACCGCGGGCAATCAGCCCCAGCATTTT.

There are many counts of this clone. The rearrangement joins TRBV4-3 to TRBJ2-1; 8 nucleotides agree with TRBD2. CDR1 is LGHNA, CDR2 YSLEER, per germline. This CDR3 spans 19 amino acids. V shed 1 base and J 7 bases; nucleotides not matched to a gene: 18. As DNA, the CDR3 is TGCGCCAGCAGCCAAGGGACCGGGCCCGGGACTAGAGGTAGGAATGAGCAGTTCTTC. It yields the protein CASSQGTGPGTRGRNEQFF.

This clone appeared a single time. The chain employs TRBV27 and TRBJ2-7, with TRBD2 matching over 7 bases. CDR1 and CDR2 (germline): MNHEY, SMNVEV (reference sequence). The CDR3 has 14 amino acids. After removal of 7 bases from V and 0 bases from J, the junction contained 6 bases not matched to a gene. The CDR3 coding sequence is TGTGCCAGCACCTCGGGACTACCCTCCTACGAGCAGTACTTC. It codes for CASTSGLPSYEQYF.

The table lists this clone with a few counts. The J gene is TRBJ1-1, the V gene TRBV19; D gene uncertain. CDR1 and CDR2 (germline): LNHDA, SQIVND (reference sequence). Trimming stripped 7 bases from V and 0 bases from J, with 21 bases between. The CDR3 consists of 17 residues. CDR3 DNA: TGTGCCAGTAACTCCGGCCTAGGACGGGTCATGAACACTGAAGCTTTCTTT. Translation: CASNSGLGRVMNTEAFF.

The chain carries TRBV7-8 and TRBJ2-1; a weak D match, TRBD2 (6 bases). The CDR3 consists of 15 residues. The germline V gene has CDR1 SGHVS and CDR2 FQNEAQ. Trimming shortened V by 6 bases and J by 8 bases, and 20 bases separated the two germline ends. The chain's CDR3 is CASSPETSPWDEQFF. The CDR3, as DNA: TGTGCCAGCAGTCCCGAGACTAGTCCATGGGATGAGCAGTTCTTC.

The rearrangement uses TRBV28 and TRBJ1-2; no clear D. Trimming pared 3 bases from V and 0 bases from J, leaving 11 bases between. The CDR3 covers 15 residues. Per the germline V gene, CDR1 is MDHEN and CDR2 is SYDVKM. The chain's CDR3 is CASSFPGIANYGYTF. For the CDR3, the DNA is TGTGCCAGCAGTTTCCCGGGGATAGCTAACTATGGCTACACCTTC.

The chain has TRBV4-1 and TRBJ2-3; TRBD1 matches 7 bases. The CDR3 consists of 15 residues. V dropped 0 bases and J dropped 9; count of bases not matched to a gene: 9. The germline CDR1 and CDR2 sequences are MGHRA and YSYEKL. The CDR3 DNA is TGCGCCAGCAGCCAAGATCGAGGCTCACAGGGGACGCAGTATTTT. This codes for CASSQDRGSQGTQYF.

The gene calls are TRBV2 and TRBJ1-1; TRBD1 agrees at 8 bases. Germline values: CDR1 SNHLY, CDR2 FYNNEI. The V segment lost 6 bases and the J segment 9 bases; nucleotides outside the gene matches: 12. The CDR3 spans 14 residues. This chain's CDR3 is CASRQQGGSSKAFF. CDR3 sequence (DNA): TGTGCCAGCAGACAACAGGGGGGCTCGAGTAAAGCTTTCTTT. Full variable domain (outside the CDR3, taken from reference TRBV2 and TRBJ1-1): EPEVTQTPSHQVTQMGQEVILRCVPISNHLYFYWYRQILGQKVEFLVSFYNNEISEKSEIFDDQFSVERPDGSNFTLKIRSTKLEDSAMYFCASRQQGGSSKAFFGQGTRLTVV.

The CDR3 protein is CASSRGLREAFF. In DNA form, the CDR3 reads TGTGCCAGTAGTCGGGGGTTAAGGGAAGCTTTCTTT. The J gene is TRBJ1-1, the V gene TRBV19, with D tentatively TRBD1 (5 bases). Germline V CDR1 and CDR2: LNHDA, SQIVND (reference sequence). The CDR3 loop spans 12 amino acids. Trimming shortened V by 5 bases and J by 8 bases, and 12 bases separated the two germline ends.

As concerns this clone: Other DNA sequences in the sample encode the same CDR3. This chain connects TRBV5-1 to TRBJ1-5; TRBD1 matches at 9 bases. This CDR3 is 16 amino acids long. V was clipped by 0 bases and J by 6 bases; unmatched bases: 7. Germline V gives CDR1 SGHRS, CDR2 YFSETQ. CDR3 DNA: TGCGCCAGCAGCTTGGGAACAGGGGGCGAGGGTCAGCCCCAGCATTTT. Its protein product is CASSLGTGGEGQPQHF.

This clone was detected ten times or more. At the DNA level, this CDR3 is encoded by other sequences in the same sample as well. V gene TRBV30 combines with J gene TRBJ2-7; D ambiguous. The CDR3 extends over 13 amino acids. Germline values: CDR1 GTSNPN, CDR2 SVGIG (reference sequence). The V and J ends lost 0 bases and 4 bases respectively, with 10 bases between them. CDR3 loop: CAWSVPPVYEQYF. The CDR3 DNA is TGTGCCTGGAGTGTCCCCCCGGTATACGAGCAGTACTTC.

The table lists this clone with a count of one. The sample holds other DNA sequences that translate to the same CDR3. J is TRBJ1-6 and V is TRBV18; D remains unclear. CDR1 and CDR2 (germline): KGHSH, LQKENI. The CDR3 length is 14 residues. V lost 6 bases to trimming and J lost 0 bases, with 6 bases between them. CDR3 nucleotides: TGTGCCAGCTCCCAGAGCTCCTATAATTCACCCCTCCACTTT. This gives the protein CASSQSSYNSPLHF.

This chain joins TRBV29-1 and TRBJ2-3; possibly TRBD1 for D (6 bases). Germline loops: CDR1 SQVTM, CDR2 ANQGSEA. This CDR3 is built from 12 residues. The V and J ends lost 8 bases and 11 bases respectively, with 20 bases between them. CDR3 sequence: CSSRLQGRGQYF. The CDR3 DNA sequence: TGCAGCTCCAGGCTCCAGGGGCGCGGGCAGTATTTT.

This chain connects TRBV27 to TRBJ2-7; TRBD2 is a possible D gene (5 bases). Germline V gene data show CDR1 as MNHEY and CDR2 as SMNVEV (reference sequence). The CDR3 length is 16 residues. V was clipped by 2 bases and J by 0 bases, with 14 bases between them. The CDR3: CASSLDVRGSSYEQYF. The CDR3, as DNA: TGTGCCAGCAGTTTAGATGTTCGGGGAAGCTCCTACGAGCAGTACTTC.

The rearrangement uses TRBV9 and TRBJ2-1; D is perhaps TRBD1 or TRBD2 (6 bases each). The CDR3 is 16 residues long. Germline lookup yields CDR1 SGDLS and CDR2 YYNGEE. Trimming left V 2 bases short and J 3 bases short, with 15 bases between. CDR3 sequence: CASSVGGGVVYNEQFF. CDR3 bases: TGTGCCAGCAGCGTTGGGGGCGGGGTGGTCTACAATGAGCAGTTCTTC.

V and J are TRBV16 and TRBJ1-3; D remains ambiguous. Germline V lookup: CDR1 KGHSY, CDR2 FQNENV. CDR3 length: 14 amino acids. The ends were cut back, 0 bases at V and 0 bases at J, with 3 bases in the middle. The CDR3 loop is CASSQSSSGNTIYF. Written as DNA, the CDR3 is TGTGCCAGCAGCCAATCGTCCTCTGGAAACACCATATATTTT.

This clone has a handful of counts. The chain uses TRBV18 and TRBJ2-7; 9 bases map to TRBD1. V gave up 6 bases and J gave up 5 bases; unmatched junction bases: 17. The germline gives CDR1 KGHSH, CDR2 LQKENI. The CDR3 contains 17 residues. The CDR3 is CASSPYFSGTGWNEQYF. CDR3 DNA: TGTGCCAGCTCGCCTTACTTCTCCGGGACAGGGTGGAACGAGCAGTACTTC.

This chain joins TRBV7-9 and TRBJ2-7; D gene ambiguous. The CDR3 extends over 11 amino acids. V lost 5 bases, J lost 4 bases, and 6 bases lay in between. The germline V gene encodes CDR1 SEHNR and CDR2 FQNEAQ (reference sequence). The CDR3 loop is CASSVTYEQYF. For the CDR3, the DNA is TGTGCCAGCAGCGTAACTTACGAGCAGTACTTC.